These T cell receptor beta chains were read from a single sample in a study of spatial heterogeneity in lung cancer. TCRdb re-derived calls from the 5' RACE reads in MiXCR, one entry per CDR3 protein. This repertoire shows around 110,000 distinct CDR3 sequences, approximately 12% found once; its top ten account for over 15%. The material was PBMCs, obtained at follow-up. These receptor sequences come from a male donor with early-stage non-small cell lung cancer. The CDR3 runs from the conserved cysteine through the conserved F or W. The D gene is left open where the match is weak. A clone size is listed for some rows: how often the clone was seen (once, few, many), or a class if it is expanded.

d_gene: NA; abundance: many; j_gene: TRBJ2-1; v_gene: TRBV20-1; CDR3aa: CSAGNEQFF; CDR3nt: TGCAGTGCCGGCAATGAGCAGTTCTTC
d_gene: TRBD1; abundance: NA; j_gene: TRBJ1-2; v_gene: TRBV12-3/TRBV12-4; CDR3aa: CASSPNPGQGGNGYTF; CDR3nt: TGTGCCAGCAGTCCCAACCCCGGACAGGGGGGAAATGGCTACACCTTC
d_gene: NA; abundance: NA; j_gene: TRBJ2-1; v_gene: TRBV5-1; CDR3aa: CASSPDSAYNEQFF; CDR3nt: TGCGCCAGCAGCCCCGACAGCGCGTACAATGAGCAGTTCTTC
d_gene: TRBD1; abundance: NA; j_gene: TRBJ1-6; v_gene: TRBV28; CDR3aa: CASSSGQPNSPLHF; CDR3nt: TGTGCCAGCAGTTCGGGACAGCCAAATTCACCCCTCCACTTT
d_gene: NA; abundance: many; j_gene: TRBJ1-1; v_gene: TRBV20-1; CDR3aa: CSASIDYPGQNTEAFF; CDR3nt: TGCAGTGCTAGCATCGACTACCCGGGACAGAACACTGAAGCTTTCTTT
d_gene: NA; abundance: few; j_gene: TRBJ1-4; v_gene: TRBV11-3; CDR3aa: CASSPRGTNEKLFF; CDR3nt: TGTGCCAGCAGCCCCCGCGGGACTAATGAAAAACTGTTTTTT
d_gene: TRBD1; abundance: NA; j_gene: TRBJ1-2; v_gene: TRBV7-9; CDR3aa: CASSPAIGQGIGYTF; CDR3nt: TGTGCCAGCAGCCCGGCTATAGGACAGGGAATTGGCTACACCTTC
d_gene: TRBD2; abundance: NA; j_gene: TRBJ2-5; v_gene: TRBV11-3; CDR3aa: CASSAGLAEETQYF; CDR3nt: TGTGCCAGCAGCGCGGGACTAGCCGAAGAGACCCAGTACTTC
d_gene: TRBD1; abundance: many; j_gene: TRBJ2-7; v_gene: TRBV23-1; CDR3aa: CASGVTGGAYEQYF; CDR3nt: TGCGCCAGCGGGGTTACAGGGGGCGCCTACGAGCAGTACTTC
d_gene: NA; abundance: NA; j_gene: TRBJ1-2; v_gene: TRBV7-9; CDR3aa: CASSLEGVYGYTF; CDR3nt: TGTGCCAGCAGCTTAGAAGGGGTCTATGGCTACACCTTC
d_gene: TRBD1; abundance: NA; j_gene: TRBJ1-1; v_gene: TRBV5-6; CDR3aa: CASSSLQGLNTEAFF; CDR3nt: TGTGCCAGCAGCTCCCTACAGGGGTTAAACACTGAAGCTTTCTTT
d_gene: NA; abundance: NA; j_gene: TRBJ1-5; v_gene: TRBV4-1; CDR3aa: CASSQVPGAFPPQHF; CDR3nt: TGCGCCAGCAGCCAAGTCCCCGGGGCTTTCCCGCCCCAGCATTTT
d_gene: NA; abundance: NA; j_gene: TRBJ1-4; v_gene: TRBV27; CDR3aa: CASSFGQTNEKLFF; CDR3nt: TGTGCCAGCAGTTTTGGGCAGACTAATGAAAAACTGTTTTTT
d_gene: NA; abundance: NA; j_gene: TRBJ1-1; v_gene: TRBV7-9; CDR3aa: CASSLTGYTEAFF; CDR3nt: TGTGCCAGCAGCTTGACAGGATACACTGAAGCTTTCTTT
d_gene: NA; abundance: NA; j_gene: TRBJ2-3; v_gene: TRBV5-1; CDR3aa: CASSLLASRSSTDTQYF; CDR3nt: TGCGCCAGCAGCTTGCTGGCCAGTCGGTCTAGCACAGATACGCAGTATTTT
d_gene: TRBD1; abundance: few; j_gene: TRBJ1-5; v_gene: TRBV27; CDR3aa: CASSIQGANQPQHF; CDR3nt: TGTGCCAGCAGTATACAGGGGGCCAATCAGCCCCAGCATTTT
d_gene: TRBD2; abundance: many; j_gene: TRBJ2-5; v_gene: TRBV5-1; CDR3aa: CASSLDGGGVQETQYF; CDR3nt: TGCGCCAGCAGCTTGGATGGGGGAGGGGTTCAGGAGACCCAGTACTTC
d_gene: NA; abundance: few; j_gene: TRBJ1-1; v_gene: TRBV7-2; CDR3aa: CASSLEVGGRFF; CDR3nt: TGTGCCAGCAGCTTAGAGGTCGGAGGGCGATTCTTT
d_gene: TRBD2; abundance: few; j_gene: TRBJ2-2; v_gene: TRBV5-4; CDR3aa: CASSRGTSLTGELFF; CDR3nt: TGTGCCAGCAGCCGGGGGACTAGTCTTACCGGGGAGCTGTTTTTT
d_gene: TRBD1; abundance: NA; j_gene: TRBJ1-5; v_gene: TRBV6-2/TRBV6-3; CDR3aa: CASSYSGQGQGNQPQHF; CDR3nt: TGTGCCAGCAGTTACTCAGGACAGGGACAGGGCAATCAGCCCCAGCATTTT
d_gene: NA; abundance: few; j_gene: TRBJ1-2; v_gene: TRBV29-1; CDR3aa: CSVEEMGRSGYTF; CDR3nt: TGCAGCGTTGAAGAAATGGGAAGAAGTGGCTACACCTTC
d_gene: NA; abundance: NA; j_gene: TRBJ2-5; v_gene: TRBV5-1; CDR3aa: CASSLDRVGETQYF; CDR3nt: TGCGCCAGCAGCTTGGACAGGGTAGGAGAGACCCAGTACTTC
d_gene: TRBD1; abundance: many; j_gene: TRBJ2-6; v_gene: TRBV28; CDR3aa: CASSSDRGRLGANVLTF; CDR3nt: TGTGCCAGCAGTTCGGACAGGGGGCGCTTAGGGGCCAACGTCCTGACTTTC
d_gene: NA; abundance: many; j_gene: TRBJ2-1; v_gene: TRBV28; CDR3aa: CASSLGGLAKDEQFF; CDR3nt: TGTGCCAGCAGTTTAGGAGGCTTGGCCAAGGATGAGCAGTTCTTC
d_gene: NA; abundance: NA; j_gene: TRBJ2-7; v_gene: TRBV29-1; CDR3aa: CSVEEYGPYEQYF; CDR3nt: TGCAGCGTTGAAGAGTACGGCCCGTACGAGCAGTACTTC